The present T cell receptor beta chain was sequenced within a study of cytomegalovirus exposure and HLA in healthy donors. Per germline, CDR1 SGHRS and CDR2 YFSETQ. There are 17 residues in the CDR3. The trim removed 4 bases at V and 7 bases at J, leaving 12 bases unmatched. The repertoire was sequenced with immunoSEQ multiplex PCR; TCRdb's copy has only in-frame clones and lacks some. This sample has tens of thousands of clones, with about 92% found just once. Only a few counts were recorded for this clone. The sample was PBMCs. This sequence was found in a young man in good health and CMV-seronegative. The chain employs TRBV5-1 and TRBJ2-1, with 12 positions matching TRBD2. The CDR3 sequence: CASSPTRLAGVVNEQFF. CDR3 nucleotide sequence: TGCGCCAGCAGCCCCACACGACTAGCGGGAGTAGTAAATGAGCAGTTCTTC.